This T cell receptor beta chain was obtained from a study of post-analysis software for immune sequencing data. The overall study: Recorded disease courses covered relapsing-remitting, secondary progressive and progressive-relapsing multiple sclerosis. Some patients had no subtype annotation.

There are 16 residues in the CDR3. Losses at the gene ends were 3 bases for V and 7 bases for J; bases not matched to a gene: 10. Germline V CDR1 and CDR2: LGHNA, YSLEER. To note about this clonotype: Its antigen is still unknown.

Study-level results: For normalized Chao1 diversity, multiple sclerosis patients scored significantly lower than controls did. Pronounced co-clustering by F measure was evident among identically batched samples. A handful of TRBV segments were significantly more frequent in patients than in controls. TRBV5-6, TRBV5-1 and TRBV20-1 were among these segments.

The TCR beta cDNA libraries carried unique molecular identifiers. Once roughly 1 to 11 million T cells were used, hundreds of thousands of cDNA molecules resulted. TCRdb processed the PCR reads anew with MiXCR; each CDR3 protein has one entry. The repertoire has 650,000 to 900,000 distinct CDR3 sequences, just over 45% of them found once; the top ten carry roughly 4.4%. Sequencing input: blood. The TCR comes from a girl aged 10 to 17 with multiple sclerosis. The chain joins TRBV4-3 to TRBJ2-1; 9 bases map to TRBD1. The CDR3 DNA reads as TGCGCCAGCAGCCACCCCACACGGGGACAGGGAAATGAGCAGTTCTTC. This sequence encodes CASSHPTRGQGNEQFF.